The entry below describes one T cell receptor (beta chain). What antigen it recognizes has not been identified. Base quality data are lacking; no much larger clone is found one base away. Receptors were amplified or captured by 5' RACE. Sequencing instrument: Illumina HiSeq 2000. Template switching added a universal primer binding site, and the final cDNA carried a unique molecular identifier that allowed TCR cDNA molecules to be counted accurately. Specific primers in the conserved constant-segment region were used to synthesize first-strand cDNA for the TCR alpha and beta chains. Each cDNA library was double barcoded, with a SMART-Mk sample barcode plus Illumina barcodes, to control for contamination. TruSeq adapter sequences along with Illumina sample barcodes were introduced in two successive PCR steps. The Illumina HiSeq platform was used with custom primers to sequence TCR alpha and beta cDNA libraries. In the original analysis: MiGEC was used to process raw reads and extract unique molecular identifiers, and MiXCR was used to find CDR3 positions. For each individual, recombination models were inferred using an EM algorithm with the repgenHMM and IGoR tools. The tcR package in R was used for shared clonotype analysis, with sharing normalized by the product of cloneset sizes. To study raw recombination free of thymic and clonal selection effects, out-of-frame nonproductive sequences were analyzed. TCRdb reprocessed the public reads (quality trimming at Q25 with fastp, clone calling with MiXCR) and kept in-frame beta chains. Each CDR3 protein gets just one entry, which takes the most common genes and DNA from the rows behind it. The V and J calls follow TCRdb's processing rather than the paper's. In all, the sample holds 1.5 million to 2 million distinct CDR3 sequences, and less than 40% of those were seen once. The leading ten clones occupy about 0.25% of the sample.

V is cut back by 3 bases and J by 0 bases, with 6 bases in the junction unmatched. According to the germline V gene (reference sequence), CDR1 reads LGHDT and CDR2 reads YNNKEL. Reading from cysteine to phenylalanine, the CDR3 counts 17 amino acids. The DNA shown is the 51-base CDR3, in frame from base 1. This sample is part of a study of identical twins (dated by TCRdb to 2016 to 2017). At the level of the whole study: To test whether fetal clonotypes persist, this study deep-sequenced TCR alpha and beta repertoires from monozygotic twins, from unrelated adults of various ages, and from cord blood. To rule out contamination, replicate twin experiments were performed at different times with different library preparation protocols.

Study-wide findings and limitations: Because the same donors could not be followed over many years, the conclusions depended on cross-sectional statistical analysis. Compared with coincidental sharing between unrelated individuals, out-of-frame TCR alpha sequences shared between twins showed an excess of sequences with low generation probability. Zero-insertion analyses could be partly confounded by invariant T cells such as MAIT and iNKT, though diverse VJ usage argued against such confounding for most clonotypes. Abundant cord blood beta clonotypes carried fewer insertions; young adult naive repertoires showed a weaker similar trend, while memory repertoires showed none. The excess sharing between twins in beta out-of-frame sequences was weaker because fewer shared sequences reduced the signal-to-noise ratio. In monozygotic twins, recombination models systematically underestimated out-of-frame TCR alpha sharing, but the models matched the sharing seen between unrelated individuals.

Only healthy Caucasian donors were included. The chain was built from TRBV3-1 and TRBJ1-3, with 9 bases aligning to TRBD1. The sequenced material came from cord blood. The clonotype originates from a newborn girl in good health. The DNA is TGTGCCAGCAGCCAGGCCGGGACAGGGCTCTCTGGAAACACCATATATTTT. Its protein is CASSQAGTGLSGNTIYF.